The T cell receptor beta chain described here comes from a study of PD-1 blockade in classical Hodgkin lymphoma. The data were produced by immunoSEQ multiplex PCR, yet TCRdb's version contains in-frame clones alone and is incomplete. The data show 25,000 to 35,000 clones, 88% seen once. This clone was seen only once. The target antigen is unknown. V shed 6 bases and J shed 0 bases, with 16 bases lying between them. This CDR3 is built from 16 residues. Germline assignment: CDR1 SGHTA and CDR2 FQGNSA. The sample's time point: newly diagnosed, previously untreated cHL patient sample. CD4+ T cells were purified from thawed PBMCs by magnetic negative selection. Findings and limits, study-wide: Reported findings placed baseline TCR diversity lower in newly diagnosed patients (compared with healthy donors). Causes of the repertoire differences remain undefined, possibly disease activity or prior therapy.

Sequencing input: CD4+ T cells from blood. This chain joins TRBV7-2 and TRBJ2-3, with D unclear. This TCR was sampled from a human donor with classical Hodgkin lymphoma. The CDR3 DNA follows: TGTGCCAGCAGACCAACGTCAGGAACCAGCACAGATACGCAGTATTTT. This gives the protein CASRPTSGTSTDTQYF.